This T cell receptor (beta chain) was sequenced during a study of radiotherapy plus CTLA-4 blockade in lung cancer. Study context: An objective response was seen in around 19% of patients, and disease control in about 31%. Findings of the study overall: Blood saw expansion of tumor-derived TCR clones after radiotherapy plus ipilimumab. In blood, early T cell clone dynamics reportedly predicted response best, together with interferon-beta.

Of note for this clone: Its antigen is unknown.

Focal radiation with ipilimumab CTLA-4 blockade was given to patients with chemo-refractory metastatic non-small-cell lung cancer. The table came from immunoSEQ multiplex PCR; TCRdb's copy has only in-frame clones and leaves some out. The profile shows around 78,000 clones, about four fifths of them singletons. CDR3 length equals 15 residues. The ends lost 1 base at V and 2 bases at J; junction bases unmatched: 3. Germline V gene data show CDR1 as SEHNR and CDR2 as FQNEAQ (reference sequence). The gene calls are TRBV7-9 and TRBJ2-5; 8 bases are shared with TRBD2. This TCR derives from a human donor with non-small cell lung cancer who had a partial response to radiotherapy plus ipilimumab. Some clones in this sample may be carry-over from other donors' samples. The sample in question was peripheral blood, obtained from a patient treated with radiotherapy plus ipilimumab. CDR3 bases: TGTGCCAGCAGCTTAGGGGGGACTAGGCAAGAGACCCAGTACTTC. This codes for CASSLGGTRQETQYF.